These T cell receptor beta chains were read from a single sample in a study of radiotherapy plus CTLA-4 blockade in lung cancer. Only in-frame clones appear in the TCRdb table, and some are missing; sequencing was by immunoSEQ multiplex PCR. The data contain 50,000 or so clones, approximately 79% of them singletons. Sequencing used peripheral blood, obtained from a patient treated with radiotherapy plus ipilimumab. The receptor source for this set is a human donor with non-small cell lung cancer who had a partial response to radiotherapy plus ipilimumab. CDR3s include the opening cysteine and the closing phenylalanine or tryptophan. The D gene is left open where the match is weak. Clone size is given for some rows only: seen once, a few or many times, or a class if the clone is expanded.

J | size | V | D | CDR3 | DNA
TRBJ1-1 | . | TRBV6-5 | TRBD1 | CASSSPYRGGTEAFF | TGTGCCAGCAGTTCTCCTTACAGGGGGGGGACTGAAGCTTTCTTT
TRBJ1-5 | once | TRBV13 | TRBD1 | CASSLKTGTNQPQHF | TGTGCCAGCAGCTTAAAGACAGGGACCAATCAGCCCCAGCATTTT
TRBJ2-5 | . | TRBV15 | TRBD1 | CATSALGGQAETQYF | TGTGCCACCAGCGCCCTTGGGGGACAGGCGGAGACCCAGTACTTC
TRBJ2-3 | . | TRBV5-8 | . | CASSKHMTGTDTQYF | TGTGCCAGCAGCAAACATATGACAGGCACAGATACGCAGTATTTT
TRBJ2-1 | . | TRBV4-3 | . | CASSQVGAGLNEQFF | TGCGCCAGCAGCCAAGTAGGTGCAGGGTTGAATGAGCAGTTCTTC
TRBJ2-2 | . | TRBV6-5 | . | CASSFFTGRNTGELFF | TGTGCCAGCAGTTTCTTCACAGGGAGGAACACCGGGGAGCTGTTTTTT
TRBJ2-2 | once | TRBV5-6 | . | CASNPITRAGELFF | TGTGCCAGCAACCCGATTACCAGGGCCGGGGAGCTGTTTTTT
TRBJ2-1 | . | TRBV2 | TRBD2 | CASSPTSGGYNEQFF | TGTGCCAGCAGCCCGACTAGCGGGGGTTACAATGAGCAGTTCTTC
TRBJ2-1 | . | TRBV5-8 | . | CASSFGWQGSSYNEQFF | TGTGCCAGCAGCTTCGGTTGGCAGGGGAGCTCCTACAATGAGCAGTTCTTC
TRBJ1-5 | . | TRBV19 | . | CASSNQDSHSNQPQHF | TGTGCCAGTAGCAATCAGGACAGCCATAGCAATCAGCCCCAGCATTTT
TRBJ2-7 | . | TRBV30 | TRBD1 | CAWAGTGGFYEQYF | TGTGCCTGGGCCGGGACAGGGGGATTCTACGAGCAGTACTTC
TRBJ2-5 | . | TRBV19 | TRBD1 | CASSIQGAYQETQYF | TGTGCCAGTAGTATCCAGGGGGCGTACCAAGAGACCCAGTACTTC
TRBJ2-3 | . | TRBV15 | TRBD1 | CATRIQGLDTQYF | TGTGCCACCAGAATACAGGGGTTAGATACGCAGTATTTT
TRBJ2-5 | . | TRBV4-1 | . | CASSQGGGALETQYF | TGCGCCAGCAGCCAGGGAGGGGGGGCCCTCGAGACCCAGTACTTC
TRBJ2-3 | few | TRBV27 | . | CASSLSAGTDTQYF | TGTGCCAGCAGTTTATCGGCGGGAACAGATACGCAGTATTTT
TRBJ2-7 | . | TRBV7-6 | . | CASSLTEGAQYF | TGTGCCAGCAGCTTAACGGAGGGGGCACAGTACTTC